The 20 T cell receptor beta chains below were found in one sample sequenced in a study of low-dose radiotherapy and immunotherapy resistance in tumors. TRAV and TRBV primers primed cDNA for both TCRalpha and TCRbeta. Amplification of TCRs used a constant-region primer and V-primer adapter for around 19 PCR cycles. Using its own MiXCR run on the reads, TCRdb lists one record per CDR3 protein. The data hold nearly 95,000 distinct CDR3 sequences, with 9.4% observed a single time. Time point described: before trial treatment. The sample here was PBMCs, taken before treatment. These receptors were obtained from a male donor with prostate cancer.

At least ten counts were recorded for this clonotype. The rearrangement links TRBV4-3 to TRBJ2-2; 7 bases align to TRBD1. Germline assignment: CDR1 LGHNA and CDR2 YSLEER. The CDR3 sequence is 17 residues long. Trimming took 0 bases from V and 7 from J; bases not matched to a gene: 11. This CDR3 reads CASSQDKSVQGSGELFF. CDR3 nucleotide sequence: TGCGCCAGCAGCCAAGATAAGTCCGTACAGGGGAGCGGGGAGCTGTTTTTT.

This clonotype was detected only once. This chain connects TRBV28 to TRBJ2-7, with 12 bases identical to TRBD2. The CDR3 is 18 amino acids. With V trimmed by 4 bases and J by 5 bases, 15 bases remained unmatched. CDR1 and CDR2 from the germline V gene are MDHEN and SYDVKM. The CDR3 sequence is CASSSLAGGGLGVDEQYF. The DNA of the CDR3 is TGTGCCAGCAGTTCCCTAGCGGGAGGGGGATTGGGTGTCGACGAGCAGTACTTC.

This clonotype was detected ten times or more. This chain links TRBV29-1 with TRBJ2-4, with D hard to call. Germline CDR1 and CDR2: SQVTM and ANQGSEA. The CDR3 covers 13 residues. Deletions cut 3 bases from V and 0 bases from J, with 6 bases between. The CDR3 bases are TGCAGCGTTGAGTGGGTAGCCAAAAACATTCAGTACTTC. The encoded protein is CSVEWVAKNIQYF.

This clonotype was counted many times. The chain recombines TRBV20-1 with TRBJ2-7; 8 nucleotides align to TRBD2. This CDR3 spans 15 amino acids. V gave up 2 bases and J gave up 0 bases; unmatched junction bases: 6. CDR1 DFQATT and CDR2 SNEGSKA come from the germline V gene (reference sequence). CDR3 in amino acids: CSARMGGGSSYEQYF. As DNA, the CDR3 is TGCAGTGCTAGAATGGGCGGGGGGAGCTCCTACGAGCAGTACTTC.

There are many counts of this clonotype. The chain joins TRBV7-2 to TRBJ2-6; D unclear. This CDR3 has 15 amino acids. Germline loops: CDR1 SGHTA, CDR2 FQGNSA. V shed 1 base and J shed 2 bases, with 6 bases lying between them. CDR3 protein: CASSLEQTGANVLTF. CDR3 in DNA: TGTGCCAGCAGCTTAGAACAGACTGGGGCCAACGTCCTGACTTTC.

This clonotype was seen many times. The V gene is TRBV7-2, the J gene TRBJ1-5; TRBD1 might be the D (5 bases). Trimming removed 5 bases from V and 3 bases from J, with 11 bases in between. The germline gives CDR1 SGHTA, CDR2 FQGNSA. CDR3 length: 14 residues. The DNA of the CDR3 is TGTGCCAGCAGCCCGGGGACCGCCAATCAGCCCCAGCATTTT. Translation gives CASSPGTANQPQHF.

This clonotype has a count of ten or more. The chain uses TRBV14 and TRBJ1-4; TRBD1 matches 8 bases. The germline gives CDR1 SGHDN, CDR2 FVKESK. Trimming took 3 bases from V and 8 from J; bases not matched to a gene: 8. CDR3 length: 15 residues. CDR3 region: CASSQSGAGGEKLFF. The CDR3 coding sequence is TGTGCCAGCAGCCAGAGTGGGGCAGGGGGCGAAAAACTGTTTTTT.

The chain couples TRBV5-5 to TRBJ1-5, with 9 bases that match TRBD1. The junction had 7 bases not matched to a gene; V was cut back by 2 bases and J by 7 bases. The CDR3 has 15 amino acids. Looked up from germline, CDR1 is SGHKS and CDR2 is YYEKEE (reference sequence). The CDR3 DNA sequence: TGTGCCAGCAGCTTTCGGACAGGGGACGGCCAGCCCCAGCATTTT. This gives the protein CASSFRTGDGQPQHF.

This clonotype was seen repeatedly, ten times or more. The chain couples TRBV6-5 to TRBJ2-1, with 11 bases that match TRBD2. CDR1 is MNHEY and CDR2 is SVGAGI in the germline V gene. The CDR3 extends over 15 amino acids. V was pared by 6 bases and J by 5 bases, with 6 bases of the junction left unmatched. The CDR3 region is CASRSGTSGNNEQFF. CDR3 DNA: TGTGCCAGCAGAAGCGGGACTAGCGGAAACAATGAGCAGTTCTTC.

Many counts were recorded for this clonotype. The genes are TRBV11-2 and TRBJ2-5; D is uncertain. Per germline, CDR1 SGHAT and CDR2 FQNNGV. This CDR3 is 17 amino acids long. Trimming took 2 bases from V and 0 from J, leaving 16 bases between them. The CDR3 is CASSLLSGHTNQETQYF. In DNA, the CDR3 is TGTGCCAGCAGCTTACTCTCCGGGCATACAAACCAAGAGACCCAGTACTTC.

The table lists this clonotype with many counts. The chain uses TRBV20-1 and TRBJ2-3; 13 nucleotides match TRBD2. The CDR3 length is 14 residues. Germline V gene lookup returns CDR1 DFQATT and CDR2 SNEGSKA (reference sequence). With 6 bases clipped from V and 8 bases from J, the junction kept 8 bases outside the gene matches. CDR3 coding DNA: TGCAGTGCCCTTACTAGCGGGAGGGACGGTACGCAGTATTTT. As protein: CSALTSGRDGTQYF.

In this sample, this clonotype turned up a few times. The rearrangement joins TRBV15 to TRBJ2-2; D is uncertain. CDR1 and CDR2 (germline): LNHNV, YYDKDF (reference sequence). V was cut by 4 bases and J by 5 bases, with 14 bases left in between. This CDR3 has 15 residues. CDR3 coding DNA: TGTGCCACCAGCACGGAGATTTGGGGAACCGGGGAGCTGTTTTTT. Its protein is CATSTEIWGTGELFF.

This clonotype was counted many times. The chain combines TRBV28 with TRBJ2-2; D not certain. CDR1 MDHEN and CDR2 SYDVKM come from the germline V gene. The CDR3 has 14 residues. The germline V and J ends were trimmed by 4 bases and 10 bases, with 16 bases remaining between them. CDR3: CASSSPLGPKELFF. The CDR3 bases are TGTGCCAGCAGTTCGCCCCTGGGCCCAAAGGAGCTGTTTTTT. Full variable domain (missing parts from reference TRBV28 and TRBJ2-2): DVKVTQSSRYLVKRTGEKVFLECVQDMDHENMFWYRQDPGLGLRLIYFSYDVKMKEKGDIPEGYSVSREKKERFSLILESASTNQTSMYLCASSSPLGPKELFFGEGSRLTVL.

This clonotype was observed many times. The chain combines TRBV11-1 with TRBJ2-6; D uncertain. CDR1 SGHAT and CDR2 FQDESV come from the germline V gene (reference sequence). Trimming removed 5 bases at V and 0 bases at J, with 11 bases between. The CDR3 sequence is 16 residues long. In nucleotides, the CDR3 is TGTGCCAGCAGCCACTACGGTCCCTCTGGGGCCAACGTCCTGACTTTC. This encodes CASSHYGPSGANVLTF. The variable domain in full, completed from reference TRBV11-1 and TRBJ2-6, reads EAEVAQSPRYKITEKSQAVAFWCDPISGHATLYWYRQILGQGPELLVQFQDESVVDDSQLPKDRFSAERLKGVDSTLKIQPAELGDSAMYLCASSHYGPSGANVLTFGAGSRLTVL.

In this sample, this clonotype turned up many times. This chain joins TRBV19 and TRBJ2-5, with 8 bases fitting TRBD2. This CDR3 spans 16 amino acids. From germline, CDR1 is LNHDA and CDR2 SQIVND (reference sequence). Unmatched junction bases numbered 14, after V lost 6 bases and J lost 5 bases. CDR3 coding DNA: TGTGCCAGTAGCGGGAGGGTTGTGCCCGGAGGGGAGACCCAGTACTTC. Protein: CASSGRVVPGGETQYF. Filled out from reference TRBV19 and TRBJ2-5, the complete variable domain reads DGGITQSPKYLFRKEGQNVTLSCEQNLNHDAMYWYRQDPGQGLRLIYYSQIVNDFQKGDIAEGYSVSREKKESFPLTVTSAQKNPTAFYLCASSGRVVPGGETQYFGPGTRLLVL.

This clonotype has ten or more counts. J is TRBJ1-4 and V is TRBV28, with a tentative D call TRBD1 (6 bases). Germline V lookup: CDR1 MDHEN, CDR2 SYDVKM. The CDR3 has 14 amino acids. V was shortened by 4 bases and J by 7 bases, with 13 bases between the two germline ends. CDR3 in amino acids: CASSSQGFGEKLFF. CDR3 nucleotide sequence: TGTGCCAGCAGTTCACAGGGATTCGGTGAAAAACTGTTTTTT.

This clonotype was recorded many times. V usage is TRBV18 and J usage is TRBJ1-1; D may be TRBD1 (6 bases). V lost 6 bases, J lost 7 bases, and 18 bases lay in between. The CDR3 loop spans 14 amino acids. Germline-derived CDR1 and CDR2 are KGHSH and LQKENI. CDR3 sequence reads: CASSRNGGRSEAFF. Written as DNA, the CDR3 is TGTGCCAGCTCTCGAAACGGGGGCAGGAGTGAAGCTTTCTTT. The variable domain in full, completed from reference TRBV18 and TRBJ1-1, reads NAGVMQNPRHLVRRRGQEARLRCSPMKGHSHVYWYRQLPEEGLKFMVYLQKENIIDESGMPKERFSAEFPKEGPSILRIQQVVRGDSAAYFCASSRNGGRSEAFFGQGTRLTVV.

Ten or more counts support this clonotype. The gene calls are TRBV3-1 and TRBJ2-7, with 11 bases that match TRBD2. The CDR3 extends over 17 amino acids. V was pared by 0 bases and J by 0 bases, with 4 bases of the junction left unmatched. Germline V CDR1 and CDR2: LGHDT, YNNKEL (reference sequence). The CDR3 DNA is TGTGCCAGCAGCCAAGAGACTAGCGGGGTCAGCTCCTACGAGCAGTACTTC. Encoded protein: CASSQETSGVSSYEQYF.

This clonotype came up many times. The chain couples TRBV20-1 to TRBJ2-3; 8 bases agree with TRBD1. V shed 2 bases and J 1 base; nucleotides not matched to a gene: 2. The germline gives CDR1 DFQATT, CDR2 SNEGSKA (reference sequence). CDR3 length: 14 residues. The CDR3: CSARPGQGTDTQYF. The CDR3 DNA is TGCAGTGCTAGACCGGGACAGGGCACAGATACGCAGTATTTT.

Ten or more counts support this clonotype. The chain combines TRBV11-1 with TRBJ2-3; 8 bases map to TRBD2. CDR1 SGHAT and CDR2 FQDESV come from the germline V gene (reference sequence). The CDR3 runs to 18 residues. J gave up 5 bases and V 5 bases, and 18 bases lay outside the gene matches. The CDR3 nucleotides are TGTGCCAGCAGCGAACCCATCGTACCGGGACTAGAGGAAGATACGCAGTATTTT. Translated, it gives CASSEPIVPGLEEDTQYF.